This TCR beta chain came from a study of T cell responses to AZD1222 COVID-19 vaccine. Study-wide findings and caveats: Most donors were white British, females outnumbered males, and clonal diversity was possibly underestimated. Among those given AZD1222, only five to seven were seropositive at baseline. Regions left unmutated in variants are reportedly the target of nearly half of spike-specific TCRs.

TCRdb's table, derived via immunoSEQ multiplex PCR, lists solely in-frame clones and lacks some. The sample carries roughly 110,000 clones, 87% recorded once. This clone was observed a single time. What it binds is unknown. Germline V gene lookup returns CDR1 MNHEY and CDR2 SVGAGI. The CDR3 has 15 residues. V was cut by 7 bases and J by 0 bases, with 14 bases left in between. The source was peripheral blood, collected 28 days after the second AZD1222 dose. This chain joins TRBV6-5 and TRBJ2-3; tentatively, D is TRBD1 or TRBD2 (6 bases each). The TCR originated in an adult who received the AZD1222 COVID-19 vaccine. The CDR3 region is CASNDGGASTDTQYF. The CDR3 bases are TGTGCCAGCAACGACGGGGGCGCTAGCACAGATACGCAGTATTTT.